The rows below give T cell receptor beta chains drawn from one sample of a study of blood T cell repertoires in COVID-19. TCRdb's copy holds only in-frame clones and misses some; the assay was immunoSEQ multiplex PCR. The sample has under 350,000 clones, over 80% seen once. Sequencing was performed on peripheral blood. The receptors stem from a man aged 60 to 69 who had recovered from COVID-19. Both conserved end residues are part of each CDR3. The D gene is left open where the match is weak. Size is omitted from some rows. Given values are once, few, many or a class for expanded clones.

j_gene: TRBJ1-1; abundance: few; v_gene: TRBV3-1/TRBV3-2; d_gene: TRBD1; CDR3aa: CASSQEAGRGSTEAFF; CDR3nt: TGTGCCAGCAGCCAAGAAGCGGGCAGGGGGTCCACTGAAGCTTTCTTT
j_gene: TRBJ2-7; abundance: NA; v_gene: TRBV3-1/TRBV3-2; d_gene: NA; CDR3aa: CASSQLAEGASYEQYF; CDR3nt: TGTGCCAGCAGCCAATTGGCGGAGGGGGCGAGCTACGAGCAGTACTTC
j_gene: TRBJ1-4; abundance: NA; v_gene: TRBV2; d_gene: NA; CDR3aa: CASVGGTNEKLFF; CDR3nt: TGTGCCAGCGTTGGGGGGACTAATGAAAAACTGTTTTTT
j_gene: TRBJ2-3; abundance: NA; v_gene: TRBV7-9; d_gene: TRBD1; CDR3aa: CATGTGALHSTDTQYF; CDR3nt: TGTGCCACCGGGACAGGGGCACTCCATAGCACAGATACGCAGTATTTT
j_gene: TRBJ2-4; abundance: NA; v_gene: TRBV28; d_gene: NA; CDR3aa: CASSAFRAGADIQYF; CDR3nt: TGTGCCAGCTCTGCCTTTAGGGCGGGCGCAGACATTCAGTACTTC
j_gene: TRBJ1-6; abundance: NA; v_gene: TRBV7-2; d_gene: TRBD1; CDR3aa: CASSLVDRTYSPLHF; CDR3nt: TGTGCCAGCAGCTTAGTGGACAGGACCTATTCACCCCTCCACTTT
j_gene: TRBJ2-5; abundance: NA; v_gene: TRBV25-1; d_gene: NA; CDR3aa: CASSELGRQETQYF; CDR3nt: TGTGCCAGCAGTGAATTGGGCAGACAAGAGACCCAGTACTTC
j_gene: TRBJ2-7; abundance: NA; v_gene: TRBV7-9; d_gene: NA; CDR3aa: CASRPTGSYEQYF; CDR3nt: TGTGCCAGCAGGCCCACAGGGTCCTACGAGCAGTACTTC
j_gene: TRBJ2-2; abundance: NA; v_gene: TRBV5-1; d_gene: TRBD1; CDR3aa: CASSYRGTGELFF; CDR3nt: TGCGCCAGCAGCTACAGGGGAACCGGGGAGCTGTTTTTT
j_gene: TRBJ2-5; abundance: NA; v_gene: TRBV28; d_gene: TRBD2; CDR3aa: CASMMSGMYQETQYF; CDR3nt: TGTGCCAGCATGATGAGCGGGATGTACCAAGAGACCCAGTACTTC
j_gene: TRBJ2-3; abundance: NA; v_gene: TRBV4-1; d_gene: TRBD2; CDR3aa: CASSPGTSGNTDTQYF; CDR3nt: TGCGCCAGCAGCCCGGGGACTAGCGGAAACACAGATACGCAGTATTTT
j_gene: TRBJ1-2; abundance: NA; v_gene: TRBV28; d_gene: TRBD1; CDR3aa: CASRGQGPFLYGYTF; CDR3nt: TGTGCCAGCAGAGGACAGGGACCCTTTCTTTATGGCTACACCTTC
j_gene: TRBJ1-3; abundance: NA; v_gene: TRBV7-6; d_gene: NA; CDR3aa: CASSSGGTSSGNTIYF; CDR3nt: TGTGCCAGCAGCTCCGGGGGGACAAGCTCTGGAAACACCATATATTTT
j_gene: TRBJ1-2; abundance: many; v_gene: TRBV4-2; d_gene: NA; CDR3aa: CASSQETASNYGYTF; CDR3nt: TGTGCCAGCAGCCAAGAGACAGCCAGTAACTATGGCTACACCTTC
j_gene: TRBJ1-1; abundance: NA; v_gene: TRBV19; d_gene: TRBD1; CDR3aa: CASSTDRVTEAFF; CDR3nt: TGTGCCAGTAGTACCGACAGGGTTACTGAAGCTTTCTTT
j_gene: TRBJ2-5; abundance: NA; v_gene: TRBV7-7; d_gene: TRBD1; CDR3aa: CASSVAGGLKTQYF; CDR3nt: TGTGCCAGCAGTGTTGCAGGGGGCTTGAAGACCCAGTACTTC
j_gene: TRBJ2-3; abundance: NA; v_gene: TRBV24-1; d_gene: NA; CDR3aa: CATPNHSTDTQYF; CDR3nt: TGTGCCACACCTAATCACTCCACAGATACGCAGTATTTT
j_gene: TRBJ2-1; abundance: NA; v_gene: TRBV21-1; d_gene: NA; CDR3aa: CASSNGGTHHEQFF; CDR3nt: TGTGCCAGCAGCAACGGGGGAACTCACCATGAGCAGTTCTTC
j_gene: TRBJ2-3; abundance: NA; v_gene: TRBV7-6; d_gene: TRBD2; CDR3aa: CASSLGSGGAPDTQYF; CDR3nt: TGTGCCAGCAGCTTAGGTAGCGGGGGGGCCCCAGATACGCAGTATTTT
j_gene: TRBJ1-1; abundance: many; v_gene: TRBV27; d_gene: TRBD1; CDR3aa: CASSPGQAYTEAFF; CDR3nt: TGTGCCAGCAGTCCCGGACAGGCTTACACTGAAGCTTTCTTT
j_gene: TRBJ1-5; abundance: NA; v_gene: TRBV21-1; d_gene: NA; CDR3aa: CASSKVGWRGLYQPQHF; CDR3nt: TGTGCCAGCAGCAAAGTGGGATGGAGGGGGCTCTATCAGCCCCAGCATTTT